This TCR beta chain was recovered during a study of graft-versus-host responses after intestinal transplantation. Assay: immunoSEQ multiplex PCR; the TCRdb copy retains only in-frame clones and omits some. The data contain 80,000 to 95,000 clones, 90% to 95% of them seen just once; the ten biggest clones take up roughly 2%. Germline CDR1 reads LGHNA; CDR2 reads YSLEER. The CDR3 spans 14 residues. V was trimmed by 1 base and J by 5 bases, leaving 11 bases between them. As concerns this clone: The antigen is undetermined.

Study results and caveats: The marrow of recipients harbored GvH clones, and ileum or blood showed some of them first.

Source: unstimulated CD8+ T cells sorted from spleen or lymph node cells, taken before intestinal transplant. This receptor was identified in a human donor who received an intestinal transplant. The J gene is TRBJ1-1, the V gene TRBV4-3, with TRBD1 as a possible D gene (5 bases). As DNA, the CDR3 is TGCGCCAGCAGCCAAGGGGGCATCGGGACTGAAGCTTTCTTT. This codes for CASSQGGIGTEAFF.